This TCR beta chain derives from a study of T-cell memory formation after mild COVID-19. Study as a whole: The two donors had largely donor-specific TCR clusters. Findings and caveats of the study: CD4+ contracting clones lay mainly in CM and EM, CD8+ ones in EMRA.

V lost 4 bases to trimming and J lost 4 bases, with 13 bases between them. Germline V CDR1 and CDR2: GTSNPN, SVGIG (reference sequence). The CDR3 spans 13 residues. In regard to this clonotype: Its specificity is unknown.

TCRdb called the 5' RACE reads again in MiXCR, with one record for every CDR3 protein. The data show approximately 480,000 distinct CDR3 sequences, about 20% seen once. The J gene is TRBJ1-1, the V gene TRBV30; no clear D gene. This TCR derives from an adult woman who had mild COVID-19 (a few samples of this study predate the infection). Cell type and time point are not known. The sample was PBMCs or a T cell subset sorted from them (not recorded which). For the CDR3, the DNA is TGTGCCTGGAAATATGCGAGAGGCACTGAAGCTTTCTTT. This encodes CAWKYARGTEAFF.